Shown below are 5 T cell receptor beta chains from a single sample sequenced in a study of Graves' ophthalmopathy and Graves' hyperthyroidism. Amplification of TCR beta CDR3 regions used RNA transcripts. Following a first-round RT-PCR that used HTBI primers, a second-round multiplex PCR was carried out. TCRdb itself ran the multiplex PCR reads through MiXCR, one entry per CDR3 protein. The sample holds more than 1,000,000 distinct CDR3 sequences; about two fifths are singletons and the top ten take around 10%. The material sequenced was peripheral blood or thyroid tissue (not recorded which). The receptors come from an adult man with Graves' hyperthyroidism.

This clonotype was seen at least ten times. The chain employs TRBV7-6 and TRBJ1-2, with a tentative D call TRBD1 (6 bases). V lost 5 bases and J 4 bases, leaving 17 bases between the germline ends. This CDR3 has 15 residues. Germline CDR1 is SGHVS and CDR2 is FNYEAQ. The CDR3 sequence is CASSPLGPGAYGYTF. In nucleotides, the CDR3 is TGTGCCAGCAGCCCCCTGGGTCCGGGGGCCTATGGCTACACCTTC.

Of note for this clonotype: Possible read error: a much larger clone is one base away. The genes are TRBV20-1 and TRBJ2-2, with D possibly TRBD2 on 6 matching bases. This CDR3 spans 14 amino acids. Trimming pared 1 base from V and 5 bases from J, leaving 11 bases between. Germline V lookup: CDR1 DFQATT, CDR2 SNEGSKA (reference sequence). The CDR3 nucleotides read TGCAGTGCTAGAGTGTCGGAGGGGACCGGGGAGCTGTTTTTT. Its protein product is CSARVSEGTGELFF.

This clonotype was counted many times. A read error may produce the germline difference seen at one junction end. The J gene is TRBJ2-6, the V gene TRBV24-1; D is possibly TRBD1 or TRBD2 (7 bases each). The CDR3 consists of 17 residues. Germline CDR1 KGHDR, CDR2 SFDVKD. CDR3: CATSDGGTASGANVLTF. The CDR3 DNA reads TGTGCCACCAGTGACGGGGGGACAGCGTCTGGAGCCAACGTCCTGACTTTC.

With respect to this clonotype: One base away lies a much larger clone, so this may be a sequencing read error. This chain links TRBV5-1 with TRBJ2-7, with 8 positions matching TRBD2. CDR1 SGHRS and CDR2 YFSETQ come from the germline V gene. This CDR3 region has 13 residues. In DNA, the CDR3 is TGTGCCAGCAGCTCCGGCGGGAGGTACGAGCACTACTTC. It specifies CASSSGGRYEHYF.

The table lists this clonotype with many counts. This chain joins TRBV7-9 and TRBJ1-2; D possibly corresponds to TRBD1 (5 bases). CDR1 is SEHNR and CDR2 is FQNEAQ in the germline V gene (reference sequence). The germline V and J ends were trimmed by 3 bases and 4 bases, with 15 bases remaining between them. The CDR3 totals 15 residues. This CDR3 reads CASSFRAPTPYGYTF. CDR3 DNA: TGTGCCAGCAGCTTCAGGGCACCAACGCCCTATGGCTACACCTTC.